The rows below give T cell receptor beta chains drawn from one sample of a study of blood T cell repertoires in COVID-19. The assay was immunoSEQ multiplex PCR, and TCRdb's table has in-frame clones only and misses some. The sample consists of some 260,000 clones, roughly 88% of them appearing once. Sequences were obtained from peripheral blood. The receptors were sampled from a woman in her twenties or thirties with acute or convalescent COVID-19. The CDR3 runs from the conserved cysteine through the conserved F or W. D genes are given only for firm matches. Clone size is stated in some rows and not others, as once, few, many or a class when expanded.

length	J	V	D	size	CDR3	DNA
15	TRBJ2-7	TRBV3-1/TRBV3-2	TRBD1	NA	CASSQDRTGSDEQYF	TGTGCCAGCAGCCAAGATCGGACAGGTAGCGACGAGCAGTACTTC
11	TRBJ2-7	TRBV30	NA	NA	CAWSVVREQYF	TGTGCCTGGAGTGTTGTGCGCGAGCAGTACTTC
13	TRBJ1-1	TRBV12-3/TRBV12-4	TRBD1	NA	CASSLSGGAEAFF	TGTGCCAGCAGTTTATCAGGGGGCGCTGAGGCTTTCTTT
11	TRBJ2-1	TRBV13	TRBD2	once	CATGGGNEQFF	TGTGCCACCGGCGGGGGGAATGAGCAGTTCTTC
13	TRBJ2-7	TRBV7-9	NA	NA	CASSLAGHYEQYF	TGTGCCAGCAGCTTAGCGGGACACTACGAGCAGTACTTC
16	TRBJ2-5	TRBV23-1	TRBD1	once	CASSQSRDRIQETQYF	TGCGCCAGCAGTCAATCCCGGGACAGGATACAAGAGACCCAGTACTTC
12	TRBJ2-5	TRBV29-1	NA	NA	CSVRAGQETQYF	TGCAGCGTTCGTGCGGGACAAGAGACCCAGTACTTC
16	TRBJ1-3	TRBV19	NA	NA	CASSIVPQSSGNTIYF	TGTGCCAGTAGTATAGTCCCGCAATCGAGTGGAAACACCATATATTTT
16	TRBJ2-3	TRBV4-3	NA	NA	CASSQNFRVGTDTQYF	TGCGCCAGCAGCCAAAACTTCCGGGTCGGGACAGATACGCAGTATTTT
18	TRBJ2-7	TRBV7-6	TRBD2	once	CASSSAPGLAGTSYEQYF	TGTGCCAGCAGCTCCGCGCCCGGACTAGCGGGTACCTCCTACGAGCAGTACTTC
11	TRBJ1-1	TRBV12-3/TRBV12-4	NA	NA	CASSRFREAFF	TGTGCCAGCAGTCGGTTCCGTGAAGCTTTCTTT
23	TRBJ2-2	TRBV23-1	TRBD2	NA	CASSQFVRDGVPGLAGAAGELFF	TGCGCCAGCAGTCAATTCGTCCGGGACGGCGTCCCGGGACTAGCGGGAGCGGCCGGGGAGCTGTTTTTT
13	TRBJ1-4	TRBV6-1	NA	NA	CASSDGGNEKLFF	TGTGCCAGCAGTGATGGCGGGAATGAAAAACTGTTTTTT
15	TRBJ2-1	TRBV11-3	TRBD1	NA	CASSPAGQGYNEQFF	TGTGCCAGCAGCCCGGCGGGACAGGGCTACAATGAGCAGTTCTTC
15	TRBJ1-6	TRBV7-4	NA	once	CASSLALGIGSPLHF	TGTGCCAGCAGCTTAGCGCTAGGAATTGGTTCACCCCTCCACTTT
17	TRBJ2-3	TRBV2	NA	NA	CASSREATRASTDTQYF	TGTGCCAGCAGTCGCGAGGCTACTAGGGCTAGCACAGATACGCAGTATTTT
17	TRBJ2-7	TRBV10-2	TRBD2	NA	CASSASGRAKSGYEQYF	TGCGCCAGCAGTGCCAGCGGGAGGGCCAAGTCCGGCTACGAGCAGTACTTC
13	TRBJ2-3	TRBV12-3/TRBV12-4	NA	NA	CATSEALTDTQYF	TGTGCCACTAGTGAGGCTCTCACAGATACGCAGTATTTT
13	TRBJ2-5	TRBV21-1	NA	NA	CASGSRNGQGSHF	TGTGCCAGCGGATCTCGAAATGGGCAGGGAAGCCACTTC
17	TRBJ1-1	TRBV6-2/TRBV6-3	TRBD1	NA	CASSYIQGAKMDTEAFF	TGTGCCAGCAGTTACATACAGGGGGCGAAGATGGACACTGAAGCTTTCTTT
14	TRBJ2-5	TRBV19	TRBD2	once	CASSIGTSVETQYF	TGTGCCAGTAGTATAGGGACTAGCGTAGAGACCCAGTACTTC
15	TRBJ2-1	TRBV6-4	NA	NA	CASSEEVARNNEQFF	TGTGCCAGCAGTGAAGAGGTAGCGAGAAACAATGAGCAGTTCTTC
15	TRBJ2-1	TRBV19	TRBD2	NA	CASIPTSGRTREQFF	TGTGCCAGTATCCCGACTAGCGGGAGAACAAGGGAGCAGTTCTTC
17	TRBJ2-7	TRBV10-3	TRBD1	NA	CAISRNTRQGKSYEQYF	TGTGCCATCAGCAGAAATACCCGACAGGGGAAATCCTACGAGCAGTACTTC
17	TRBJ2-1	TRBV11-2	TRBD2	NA	CASSLWTGLAPDNEQFF	TGTGCCAGCAGCTTATGGACGGGACTAGCGCCCGACAATGAGCAGTTCTTC
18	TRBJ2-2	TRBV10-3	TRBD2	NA	CAIKSRLAGGQNTGELFF	TGTGCCATCAAATCCAGACTAGCGGGAGGCCAAAACACCGGGGAGCTGTTTTTT
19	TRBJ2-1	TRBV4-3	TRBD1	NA	CASSQEGQGSLAPRYEQFF	TGCGCCAGCAGCCAAGAAGGACAGGGTAGTCTAGCGCCACGGTATGAGCAGTTCTTC
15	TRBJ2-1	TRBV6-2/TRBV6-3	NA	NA	CASSYSTGSYNEQFF	TGTGCCAGCAGTTACTCGACGGGCTCCTACAATGAGCAGTTCTTC
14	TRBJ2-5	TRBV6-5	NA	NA	CASSRERYQETQYF	TGTGCCAGCAGCCGTGAGCGGTACCAAGAGACCCAGTACTTC